Sequencing of this T cell receptor beta chain was carried out in a study of response to subunit inactivated influenza vaccine. Notes on the study in general: That few new T cells are recruited by each seasonal influenza vaccination was the authors' suggestion.

The V gene's germline CDR1 is LGHDT and CDR2 YNNKEL (reference sequence). The CDR3 length is 12 residues. TCRdb recomputed calls from the RT-PCR reads with MiXCR, one row per CDR3 protein. The sample includes hundreds of thousands of distinct CDR3 sequences, about 25% of them seen just once. As for this clonotype: The target antigen is unknown. An end of the junction does not agree with germline; a read error may underlie this.

This chain connects TRBV3-1 to TRBJ2-7; 8 bases are a match to TRBD1. The sequence was obtained from a man aged 45 to 65 who received an inactivated influenza vaccine. The specimen was CD4+ T cells sorted from PBMCs, collected 5 days after vaccination. The CDR3 sequence: CASSHEGQGKNF. CDR3 bases: TGTGCCAGCAGCCATGAAGGACAGGGAAAGAACTTC.